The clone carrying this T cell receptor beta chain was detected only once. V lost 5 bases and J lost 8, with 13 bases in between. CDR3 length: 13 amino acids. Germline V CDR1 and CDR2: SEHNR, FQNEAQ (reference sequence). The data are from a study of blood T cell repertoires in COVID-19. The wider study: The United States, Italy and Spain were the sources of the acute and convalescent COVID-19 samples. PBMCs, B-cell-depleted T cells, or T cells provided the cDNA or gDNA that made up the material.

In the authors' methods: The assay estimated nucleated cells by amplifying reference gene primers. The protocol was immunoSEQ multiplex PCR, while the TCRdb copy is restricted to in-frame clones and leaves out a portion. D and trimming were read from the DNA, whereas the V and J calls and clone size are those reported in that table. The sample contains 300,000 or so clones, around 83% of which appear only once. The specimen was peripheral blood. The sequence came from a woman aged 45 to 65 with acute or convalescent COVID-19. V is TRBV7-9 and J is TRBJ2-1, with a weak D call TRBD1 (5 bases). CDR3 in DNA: TGTGCCAGCAGCGACCCACAGGTTTATGAGCAGTTCTTC. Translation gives CASSDPQVYEQFF.